The next 3 T cell receptor beta chains were all read from a single sample in a study of blood T cell repertoires in COVID-19. The data were produced by immunoSEQ multiplex PCR, yet TCRdb's version contains in-frame clones alone and is incomplete. The data show 80,000 to 85,000 clones, approximately 80% seen once. The sequenced sample was peripheral blood. Receptors originate from a human donor in a cohort sampled during active COVID-19.

The chain uses TRBV28 and TRBJ2-5; D remains ambiguous. Germline CDR1 is MDHEN and CDR2 is SYDVKM. This CDR3 is 12 amino acids long. The ends were cut back, 7 bases at V and 5 bases at J, with 11 bases in the middle. CDR3 DNA sequence: TGTGCCAGCACGCCAGATAAGGAGACCCAGTACTTC. It encodes CASTPDKETQYF.

The sample holds one count of this clone. The CDR3 region has the DNA TGCGCCAGCAGTGAGGCATTGGGACAGGGAGTCAATCAGCCCCAGCATTTT. It yields the protein CASSEALGQGVNQPQHF. The chain links TRBV10-2 to TRBJ1-5; 9 bases are shared with TRBD1. Germline lookup yields CDR1 WSHSY and CDR2 SAAADI. V lost 2 bases and J lost 3; bases outside the gene matches: 8. The CDR3 has 17 amino acids.

CDR3 coding DNA: TGCGCCAGCAGCTTGGATCCAGGATCTGGAAACACCATATATTTT. It yields the protein CASSLDPGSGNTIYF. The V gene is TRBV5-1, the J gene TRBJ1-3; D gene uncertain. CDR3 length: 15 residues. Germline loops: CDR1 SGHRS, CDR2 YFSETQ. V was pared by 0 bases and J by 1 base, with 8 bases between.